The 8 T cell receptor beta chains in this list originate from one sample, sequenced in a study of OX40 agonist ivuxolimab in advanced cancers. The repertoire was sequenced with immunoSEQ multiplex PCR; TCRdb's copy has only in-frame clones and lacks some. Of 60,000 to 65,000 clones in the sample, around 90% were seen once. The sequencing here drew on CD4+ or CD8+ T cells sorted from blood, taken in a trial of the OX40 agonist ivuxolimab. The receptors originated from an adult with an advanced solid tumor such as melanoma, head and neck, liver or kidney cancer.

The chain is built from TRBV27 and TRBJ2-1, with 14 bases lining up with TRBD2. The germline V gene encodes CDR1 MNHEY and CDR2 SMNVEV (reference sequence). The CDR3 consists of 15 residues. J gave up 9 bases and V 6 bases, and 7 bases lay outside the gene matches. CDR3 sequence: CASSLGTSGSGEQFF. The CDR3 region has the DNA TGTGCCAGCAGCTTGGGGACTAGCGGGAGTGGTGAGCAGTTCTTC.

The CDR3 reads CASSDHFGAAKTFGEQFF. CDR3 nucleotide sequence: TGTGCCAGCAGCGACCATTTTGGCGCGGCAAAGACCTTCGGTGAGCAGTTCTTC. The V call is TRBV7-8, the J call TRBJ2-1; D call uncertain. V lost 5 bases and J lost 9, with 29 bases in between. Germline V lookup: CDR1 SGHVS, CDR2 FQNEAQ. The CDR3 runs to 18 residues.

The chain is built from TRBV7-6 and TRBJ2-1; D is perhaps TRBD2 (7 bases). This CDR3 has 17 residues. Trimming took off 2 bases at V and 4 bases at J, with 18 bases between the two ends. Per germline, CDR1 SGHVS and CDR2 FNYEAQ. The CDR3 DNA reads TGTGCCAGCAGCTTACTTCCAGGGGAGGGGGGTTACAATGAGCAGTTCTTC. This codes for CASSLLPGEGGYNEQFF.

The CDR3 here is CASSGSMDRNTEAFF. The CDR3 nucleotides read TGTGCCAGCAGCGGATCTATGGACAGAAACACTGAAGCTTTCTTT. V usage is TRBV9 and J usage is TRBJ1-1; D is possibly TRBD1 (6 bases). This CDR3 is 15 amino acids long. In germline, CDR1 is SGDLS, CDR2 YYNGEE. V shed 3 bases and J shed 2 bases, with 14 bases lying between them.

The chain couples TRBV4-1 to TRBJ1-2; 9 nucleotides agree with TRBD1. The ends lost 4 bases at V and 5 bases at J; junction bases unmatched: 17. CDR3 length equals 18 residues. Germline V gene data show CDR1 as MGHRA and CDR2 as YSYEKL. CDR3: CASSLSVRKQGAHYGYTF. CDR3 bases: TGCGCCAGCAGCCTTTCTGTTCGGAAACAGGGGGCTCATTATGGCTACACCTTC.

The chain recombines TRBV7-7 with TRBJ2-7; D is possibly TRBD1 or TRBD2 (5 bases each). The CDR3 loop spans 13 amino acids. CDR1 and CDR2 from the germline V gene are SSHAT and FNYEAQ (reference sequence). With 5 bases removed from V and 0 bases from J, the gap between germline ends came to 8 bases. CDR3 region: CASSQGTSYEQYF. DNA for the CDR3: TGTGCCAGCAGCCAAGGGACCTCCTACGAGCAGTACTTC.

This sequence joins TRBV23-1 and TRBJ2-7; the D gene is possibly TRBD1 (6 bases). TRBV23-1 is designated an ORF whose function remains uncertain. The CDR3 extends over 13 amino acids. V dropped 5 bases and J dropped 1 base, with 9 bases sitting between them. The CDR3: CASSYRVSYEQYF. CDR3 nucleotides: TGCGCCAGCAGTTACAGGGTGTCCTACGAGCAGTACTTC.

The rearrangement joins TRBV4-1 to TRBJ2-3; the match to TRBD1 covers 8 bases. The junction had 9 bases not matched to a gene; V was cut back by 1 base and J by 6 bases. The V gene's germline CDR1 is MGHRA and CDR2 YSYEKL. This CDR3 comprises 16 residues. CDR3 sequence (DNA): TGCGCCAGCAGCCAAGTATTCAGGGGGCCTTCGGATACGCAGTATTTT. It translates to CASSQVFRGPSDTQYF.